Listed here is a single T cell receptor beta chain. V gave up 4 bases and J gave up 4 bases, with 16 bases separating them. CDR1 is WSHSY and CDR2 is SAAADI in the germline V gene. The CDR3 consists of 15 residues. The sample originates from a study of blood T cell repertoires in COVID-19. For the study at large: Sources were T cells, B-cell-depleted T cells, or PBMCs; the material itself was cDNA or gDNA.

The protocol was immunoSEQ multiplex PCR, while the TCRdb copy is restricted to in-frame clones and leaves out a portion. This repertoire shows around 170,000 clones, approximately 88% found once; its top ten account for about 4%. The V call is TRBV10-2, the J call TRBJ1-1, with D unclear. Sample: peripheral blood. The TCR sequence derives from a woman in her 30s with acute or convalescent COVID-19. CDR3 sequence: CASSAAAKGGTEAFF. The CDR3 DNA reads as TGCGCCAGCAGTGCCGCCGCCAAGGGAGGCACTGAAGCTTTCTTT.